Presented here are 22 T cell receptor beta chains from one specimen sequenced in a study of shared clonotypes between healthy human individuals. As defined, naive CD8 cells were CD45RO-negative and positively selected for CCR7, with terminally differentiated effector memory CD45RA+ cells excluded. Sequencing used immunoSEQ multiplex PCR; TCRdb keeps in-frame clones, though not all of them. This sample yields around 1,900,000 clones, of which 85% to 95% are seen a single time; under 2% belongs to the top ten. The source material was naive CD8+ T cells from PBMCs. These receptors were obtained from a man between 18 and 29 years old in good health. Some clones in this sample may be carry-over from other donors' samples.

This chain uses TRBV4-1 with TRBJ1-6; 8 positions match TRBD1. With V trimmed by 1 base and J by 6 bases, 14 bases remained unmatched. The CDR3 spans 19 residues. Germline V gene lookup returns CDR1 MGHRA and CDR2 YSYEKL. The CDR3 region is CASSQVRTGIYPSNSPLHF. The CDR3 DNA is TGCGCCAGCAGCCAAGTTCGGACAGGGATATATCCATCTAATTCACCCCTCCACTTT.

The chain has TRBV6-6 and TRBJ2-7; no definite D call. This CDR3 spans 15 amino acids. V lost 0 bases to trimming and J lost 0 bases, with 9 bases between them. CDR1 and CDR2 (germline): MNHNY, SVGAGI (reference sequence). For the CDR3, the DNA is TGTGCCAGCAGTTACTCGGCAGTTAGCTCCTACGAGCAGTACTTC. It is translated as CASSYSAVSSYEQYF.

The V gene is TRBV2, the J gene TRBJ1-5; TRBD1 aligns across 8 bases. Germline V lookup: CDR1 SNHLY, CDR2 FYNNEI. After removal of 6 bases from V and 5 bases from J, the junction contained 15 bases not matched to a gene. The length of the CDR3 is 17 residues. The CDR3 protein is CASSHPSETGADQPQHF. CDR3 coding DNA: TGTGCCAGCAGCCACCCTTCGGAGACAGGGGCGGATCAGCCCCAGCATTTT.

The rearrangement links TRBV5-1 to TRBJ1-1; no definite D call. The germline gives CDR1 SGHRS, CDR2 YFSETQ. This CDR3 has 14 amino acids. V lost 4 bases and J lost 6, with 16 bases in between. The CDR3 spells CASSRTVPGAEAFF. CDR3 nucleotides: TGCGCCAGCAGCCGCACCGTTCCCGGCGCTGAAGCTTTCTTT.

The chain uses TRBV11-2 and TRBJ2-7; no clear D. Trimming left V 0 bases short and J 0 bases short, with 9 bases between. The CDR3 has 15 amino acids. The V gene's germline CDR1 is SGHAT and CDR2 FQNNGV. CDR3: CASSLDGWGSYEQYF. DNA for the CDR3: TGTGCCAGCAGCTTAGATGGGTGGGGCTCCTACGAGCAGTACTTC.

This sequence joins TRBV14 and TRBJ1-2; perhaps TRBD1 as D (5 bases). This CDR3 spans 13 amino acids. V gave up 5 bases and J gave up 4 bases, with 11 bases separating them. Looked up from germline, CDR1 is SGHDN and CDR2 is FVKESK. CDR3 region: CASSSSGPYGYTF. Written as DNA, the CDR3 is TGTGCCAGCAGCTCCTCAGGGCCCTATGGCTACACCTTC.

This chain connects TRBV28 to TRBJ1-1; TRBD1 matches at 7 bases. Germline CDR1 MDHEN, CDR2 SYDVKM. V lost 2 bases and J lost 3; bases outside the gene matches: 12. The CDR3 covers 17 residues. Here the CDR3 DNA reads TGTGCCAGCAGTTTAGAGGTCAGGGGGGTTGGTGACACTGAAGCTTTCTTT. This codes for CASSLEVRGVGDTEAFF.

A word on this clone: Other DNA sequences in the same sample also yield this CDR3. The rearrangement links TRBV6-6 to TRBJ1-1, with D unresolved. The CDR3 contains 14 residues. V dropped 0 bases and J dropped 2 bases, with 7 bases sitting between them. From germline, CDR1 is MNHNY and CDR2 SVGAGI (reference sequence). CDR3 amino acids: CASSYSEGNTEAFF. Written as DNA, the CDR3 is TGTGCCAGCAGTTACTCAGAAGGAAACACTGAAGCTTTCTTT.

The J gene is TRBJ2-6, the V gene TRBV2; TRBD1 is a possible D gene (6 bases). The CDR3 has 17 residues. Trimming removed 1 base at V and 2 bases at J, with 12 bases between. The germline CDR1 and CDR2 sequences are SNHLY and FYNNEI. The CDR3 coding sequence is TGTGCCAGCAGTGAAGGCAGGGGCAAACCTGGGGCCAACGTCCTGACTTTC. This sequence encodes CASSEGRGKPGANVLTF.

The rearrangement joins TRBV29-1 to TRBJ2-7; D is uncertain. CDR1 SQVTM and CDR2 ANQGSEA come from the germline V gene. This CDR3 has 11 residues. The V and J ends lost 5 bases and 7 bases respectively, with 12 bases between them. CDR3 sequence reads: CSVWVIGEQYF. The CDR3 coding sequence is TGCAGCGTTTGGGTGATAGGAGAGCAGTACTTC.

The chain joins TRBV7-6 to TRBJ2-5, with 7 bases lining up with TRBD1. The CDR3 has 16 residues. V shed 5 bases, J shed 11 bases, and the junction held 20 bases outside the gene matches. Per germline, CDR1 SGHVS and CDR2 FNYEAQ. In nucleotides, the CDR3 is TGTGCCAGCAGCCAAGACAGGGCCCCCGGCGGGTTAGAGCAGTACTTC. As protein: CASSQDRAPGGLEQYF.

This chain uses TRBV15 with TRBJ1-2; maybe TRBD1 (5 bases). The CDR3 extends over 18 amino acids. V lost 1 base, J lost 6 bases, and 24 bases lay in between. In germline, CDR1 is LNHNV, CDR2 YYDKDF (reference sequence). CDR3 amino acids: CATSRVVDSEKTMNGYTF. Here the CDR3 DNA reads TGTGCCACCAGCAGAGTGGTAGACAGCGAGAAAACTATGAATGGCTACACCTTC.

As DNA, the CDR3 is TGTGCCAGCAGCCGGACAGGTCGTCACTACGAGCAGTACTTC. This gives the protein CASSRTGRHYEQYF. The chain recombines TRBV11-3 with TRBJ2-7, with TRBD1 matching 7 bases. The CDR3 extends over 14 amino acids. V dropped 5 bases and J dropped 3; count of bases not matched to a gene: 7. Germline values: CDR1 SGHNT, CDR2 YENEEA.

The rearrangement uses TRBV13 and TRBJ2-1; D is possibly TRBD1 (5 bases). V lost 3 bases and J 6 bases, leaving 9 bases between the germline ends. Germline V gene lookup returns CDR1 PRHDT and CDR2 FYEKMQ (reference sequence). The CDR3 loop spans 13 amino acids. The CDR3 sequence is CASSFDSPNEQFF. CDR3 DNA sequence: TGTGCCAGCAGCTTCGACAGCCCCAATGAGCAGTTCTTC.

The chain is built from TRBV11-2 and TRBJ1-3; 7 bases align to TRBD1. This CDR3 is built from 15 residues. The germline V gene encodes CDR1 SGHAT and CDR2 FQNNGV. Trimming took 5 bases from V and 3 from J; bases not matched to a gene: 7. CDR3 in amino acids: CASSRGTDLGNTIYF. For the CDR3, the DNA is TGTGCCAGCAGCCGCGGGACAGATCTTGGAAACACCATATATTTT.

The chain carries TRBV9 and TRBJ2-2; D gene ambiguous. This CDR3 comprises 17 residues. Germline V gene lookup returns CDR1 SGDLS and CDR2 YYNGEE. The V gene lost 1 base and the J gene lost 1 base, with 14 bases spanning the gap. The CDR3 bases are TGTGCCAGCAGCGTAAATCCACGCAGTCAGAACACCGGGGAGCTGTTTTTT. It encodes CASSVNPRSQNTGELFF. The variable domain in full, with the rest retrieved from reference TRBV9 and TRBJ2-2, is DSGVTQTPKHLITATGQRVTLRCSPRSGDLSVYWYQQSLDQGLQFLIQYYNGEERAKGNILERFSAQQFPDLHSELNLSSLELGDSALYFCASSVNPRSQNTGELFFGEGSRLTVL.

This clone was recorded a few times. The gene calls are TRBV27 and TRBJ1-5; tentatively, D is TRBD1 (5 bases). Germline V gene data show CDR1 as MNHEY and CDR2 as SMNVEV (reference sequence). The CDR3 is made up of 13 amino acids. V was trimmed by 6 bases and J by 7 bases, leaving 13 bases between them. CDR3 nucleotide sequence: TGTGCCAGCAGCCTAAAGGGGTCCCAGCCCCAGCATTTT. It yields the protein CASSLKGSQPQHF.

The chain employs TRBV27 and TRBJ2-1, with 7 bases fitting TRBD1. V trimming: 5 bases; J trimming: 7 bases; junction bases outside the gene matches: 8. The CDR3 consists of 14 residues. Germline V gives CDR1 MNHEY, CDR2 SMNVEV (reference sequence). The CDR3 sequence is CASSKRQGSNEQFF. The CDR3 region has the DNA TGTGCCAGCAGTAAGAGACAGGGCAGTAATGAGCAGTTCTTC.

This chain uses TRBV27 with TRBJ1-4; the D gene is possibly TRBD1 (5 bases). The CDR3 is made up of 17 amino acids. The ends were cut back, 6 bases at V and 6 bases at J, with 23 bases in the middle. The germline V gene encodes CDR1 MNHEY and CDR2 SMNVEV (reference sequence). As DNA, the CDR3 is TGTGCCAGCAGGGACTTTGTGGGGGGGTCTCCTCATGAAAAACTGTTTTTT. Amino acid sequence: CASRDFVGGSPHEKLFF.

On this clone: Other DNA sequences of this sample code for an identical CDR3. The gene calls are TRBV19 and TRBJ2-2, with a tentative D call TRBD1 (5 bases). Trimming removed 0 bases from V and 1 base from J, with 6 bases in between. The germline CDR1 and CDR2 sequences are LNHDA and SQIVND (reference sequence). The CDR3 is made up of 15 amino acids. The CDR3 loop is CASSIDRENTGELFF. The CDR3 nucleotides are TGTGCCAGTAGTATAGACAGGGAGAACACCGGGGAGCTGTTTTTT.

The chain uses TRBV27 and TRBJ2-4; perhaps TRBD1 as D (5 bases). V lost 2 bases and J lost 1, with 12 bases in between. CDR3 length equals 16 residues. Per germline, CDR1 MNHEY and CDR2 SMNVEV (reference sequence). The CDR3 sequence is CASSLVGALAKNIQYF. The CDR3 coding sequence is TGTGCCAGCAGTTTAGTAGGGGCCTTGGCCAAAAACATTCAGTACTTC.

This chain connects TRBV27 to TRBJ2-7; 7 bases match TRBD2. The CDR3 loop spans 13 amino acids. The J segment lost 3 bases and the V segment lost 4 bases, leaving 3 bases of the junction unmatched. Germline V lookup: CDR1 MNHEY, CDR2 SMNVEV (reference sequence). The CDR3: CASSSGGDYEQYF. The CDR3, as DNA: TGTGCCAGCAGTTCGGGAGGTGACTACGAGCAGTACTTC.